This T cell receptor beta chain was obtained from a study of shared clonotypes between healthy human individuals. Study-level background: A donor's plate count was three for CD4 naive and three for CD4 memory; CD8 naive had two and CD8 memory one.

The CDR3 contains 14 residues. Germline V gene sequence: CDR1 MDHEN, CDR2 SYDVKM. V was shortened by 8 bases and J by 0 bases, with 11 bases between the two germline ends. The data were produced by immunoSEQ multiplex PCR, yet TCRdb's version contains in-frame clones alone and is incomplete. The table includes over a million clones, approximately 72% detected once. Sequencing was performed on memory CD4+ T cells sorted from blood. The subset here: CD45RA-negative fraction. The genes are TRBV28 and TRBJ2-1, with D possibly being TRBD1 (6 bases). The source of this sequence is a man between 18 and 29 years old in good health. CDR3: CASQRDNSYNEQFF. CDR3 sequence (DNA): TGTGCCAGCCAACGGGACAACTCCTACAATGAGCAGTTCTTC.